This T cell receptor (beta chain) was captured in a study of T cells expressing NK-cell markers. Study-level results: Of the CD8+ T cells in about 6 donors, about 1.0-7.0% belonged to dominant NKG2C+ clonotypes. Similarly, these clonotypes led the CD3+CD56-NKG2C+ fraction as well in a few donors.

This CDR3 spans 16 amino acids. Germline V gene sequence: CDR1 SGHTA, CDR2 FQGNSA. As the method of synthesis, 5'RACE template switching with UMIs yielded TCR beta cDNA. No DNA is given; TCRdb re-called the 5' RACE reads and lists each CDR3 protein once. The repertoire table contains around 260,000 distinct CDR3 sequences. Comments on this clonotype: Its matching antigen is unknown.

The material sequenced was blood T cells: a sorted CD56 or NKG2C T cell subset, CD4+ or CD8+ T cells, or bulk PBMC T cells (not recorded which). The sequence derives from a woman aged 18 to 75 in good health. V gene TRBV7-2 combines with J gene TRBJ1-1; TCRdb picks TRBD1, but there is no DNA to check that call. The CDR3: CASSLAETRGSTEAFF.